Presented here are 19 T cell receptor beta chains from one specimen sequenced in a study of shared clonotypes between healthy human individuals. TCRdb's copy holds only in-frame clones and misses some; the assay was immunoSEQ multiplex PCR. This sample has some 1,100,000 clones, with approximately 80% found just once. The sample consisted of memory CD4+ T cells from PBMCs. Subset defined: CD45RA-negative fraction. The receptors shown here come from a man aged 18 to 29 in good health. Some clones in this sample may be carry-over from other donors' samples.

The chain recombines TRBV4-2 with TRBJ2-3; D is possibly TRBD2 (5 bases). This CDR3 contains 17 residues. The V end lost 2 bases, the J end lost 6 bases, and 21 bases lay between the germline ends. The V gene's germline CDR1 is LGHNA and CDR2 YNFKEQ. The chain's CDR3 is CASSQLRLTADADTQYF. DNA of the CDR3: TGTGCCAGCAGCCAACTCCGACTTACAGCGGACGCGGATACGCAGTATTTT.

This clone occurred once. The rearrangement uses TRBV28 and TRBJ2-7; 7 nucleotides match TRBD1. The CDR3 is 14 amino acids. V was pared by 2 bases and J by 2 bases, with 3 bases of the junction left unmatched. Germline-derived CDR1 and CDR2 are MDHEN and SYDVKM. The CDR3 coding sequence is TGTGCCAGCAGTTTAATCGGGACAGCCTACGAGCAGTACTTC. Encoded protein: CASSLIGTAYEQYF.

This clone appeared a few times. The chain employs TRBV6-8 and TRBJ1-1; 9 nucleotides agree with TRBD1. Per the germline V gene, CDR1 is MNHGY and CDR2 is SAAAGT. J lost 4 bases, V lost 6 bases, and 6 bases had no gene match. This CDR3 is 14 amino acids long. The CDR3 loop reads CASRPGQGGTEAFF. CDR3 coding DNA: TGTGCCAGCAGACCGGGACAGGGAGGCACTGAAGCTTTCTTT.

This clone was detected many times. The CDR3 DNA follows: TGTGCCAGCAGTGAGGGACAGGTCTCTGGAAACACCATATATTTT. It yields the protein CASSEGQVSGNTIYF. This chain joins TRBV2 and TRBJ1-3, with 8 bases fitting TRBD1. Germline V CDR1 and CDR2: SNHLY, FYNNEI. Trimming cost V 3 bases and J 0 bases; bases outside gene matches: 1. This CDR3 is 15 amino acids long.

V gene TRBV7-2 combines with J gene TRBJ2-1, with D perhaps matching TRBD1 or TRBD2 (5 bases each). Trimming shortened V by 3 bases and J by 4 bases, and 10 bases separated the two germline ends. The CDR3 has 14 residues. Germline values: CDR1 SGHTA, CDR2 FQGNSA. CDR3 loop: CASSFGASYNEQFF. CDR3 coding DNA: TGTGCCAGCAGCTTCGGGGCTTCATACAATGAGCAGTTCTTC.

The CDR3 DNA sequence: TGCGCCAGCAGCCGGGACAGCTATGGCTACACCTTC. Its translation is CASSRDSYGYTF. This chain joins TRBV5-1 and TRBJ1-2, with 7 bases lining up with TRBD1. Looked up from germline, CDR1 is SGHRS and CDR2 is YFSETQ. This CDR3 contains 12 residues. The ends lost 4 bases at V and 4 bases at J; junction bases unmatched: 1.

This clone has more than one count but fewer than ten. The V call is TRBV4-1, the J call TRBJ2-1; TRBD2 matches 8 bases. CDR1 and CDR2 from the germline V gene are MGHRA and YSYEKL. The trim removed 2 bases at V and 3 bases at J, leaving 9 bases unmatched. The CDR3 totals 17 residues. The CDR3 sequence is CASSQLGGGLGYNEQFF. In nucleotides, the CDR3 is TGCGCCAGCAGCCAATTGGGGGGGGGACTAGGCTACAATGAGCAGTTCTTC.

For this clone: This likely came from a read error, as a far larger clone is one base away. The V call is TRBV28, the J call TRBJ2-3; D tentatively fits TRBD1 or TRBD2 (5 bases each). Germline-derived CDR1 and CDR2 are MDHEN and SYDVKM. Deletions cut 2 bases from V and 2 bases from J, with 11 bases between. The CDR3 contains 15 residues. The CDR3 loop is CASSLRDAHTDTQYF. The CDR3 nucleotides read TGTGCCAGCAGTTTACGGGACGCCCACACAGATACGCAGTATTTT.

The chain links TRBV18 to TRBJ2-7; TRBD2 aligns across 7 bases. The J segment lost 4 bases and the V segment lost 3 bases, leaving 6 bases of the junction unmatched. The CDR3 length is 14 residues. Germline V gene data show CDR1 as KGHSH and CDR2 as LQKENI. The CDR3 DNA sequence: TGTGCCAGCTCACCCGGGACTAAGGGGTACGAGCAGTACTTC. It yields the protein CASSPGTKGYEQYF.

The CDR3, as DNA: TGTGCCAGCACCACCCGGGGACTAGCGGGAGTAAGCGAGCAGTACTTC. Amino acids: CASTTRGLAGVSEQYF. The rearrangement joins TRBV2 to TRBJ2-7; 14 bases are shared with TRBD2. From germline, CDR1 is SNHLY and CDR2 FYNNEI. The V and J ends lost 7 bases and 6 bases, in that order; junction bases with no gene match: 11. The CDR3 spans 16 residues.

This chain connects TRBV18 to TRBJ2-3, with no clear D. The CDR3 is 14 residues long. V shed 3 bases and J shed 2 bases, with 9 bases lying between them. Germline V CDR1 and CDR2: KGHSH, LQKENI. CDR3 coding DNA: TGTGCCAGCTCACCCCCCGTCTTCACAGATACGCAGTATTTT. Encoded protein: CASSPPVFTDTQYF.

The chain links TRBV11-2 to TRBJ2-5; 7 positions agree with TRBD2. V was clipped by 6 bases and J by 3 bases; unmatched bases: 7. CDR3 length: 14 residues. Germline V gene lookup returns CDR1 SGHAT and CDR2 FQNNGV. The CDR3 bases are TGTGCCAGCAGTGGACTAGGCGCAAAAGAGACCCAGTACTTC. Protein sequence: CASSGLGAKETQYF.

The chain links TRBV7-9 to TRBJ2-6; D is tentatively TRBD1 or TRBD2 (5 bases each). Trimming shortened V by 1 base and J by 2 bases, and 12 bases separated the two germline ends. The CDR3 has 17 residues. Germline CDR1 reads SEHNR; CDR2 reads FQNEAQ (reference sequence). CDR3 sequence reads: CASSLGRPGPGANVLTF. The CDR3 coding sequence is TGTGCCAGCAGCTTAGGCAGGCCGGGGCCTGGGGCCAACGTCCTGACTTTC.

The CDR3 loop reads CASSPSGLAGAVEQFF. CDR3 nucleotides: TGTGCCAGCTCACCTAGCGGACTAGCGGGAGCGGTTGAGCAGTTCTTC. The chain recombines TRBV18 with TRBJ2-1; 13 nucleotides agree with TRBD2. Per the germline V gene, CDR1 is KGHSH and CDR2 is LQKENI. J lost 9 bases, V lost 3 bases, and 8 bases had no gene match. This CDR3 region has 16 residues.

The V gene is TRBV7-2, the J gene TRBJ2-1; 9 bases line up with TRBD2. The CDR3 spans 16 residues. The J segment lost 7 bases and the V segment lost 5 bases, leaving 12 bases of the junction unmatched. The germline CDR1 and CDR2 sequences are SGHTA and FQGNSA. CDR3 DNA: TGTGCCAGCAGCACCAGTATAGCGGGAGCCAGGAATGAGCAGTTCTTC. Residues: CASSTSIAGARNEQFF.

The rearrangement joins TRBV28 to TRBJ1-5, with D uncertain. Germline lookup yields CDR1 MDHEN and CDR2 SYDVKM. Trimming pared 8 bases from V and 1 base from J, leaving 15 bases between. The length of the CDR3 is 15 residues. The CDR3 loop reads CASQPPPRSNQPQHF. In nucleotides, the CDR3 is TGTGCCAGCCAACCCCCTCCACGGAGCAATCAGCCCCAGCATTTT.

The chain carries TRBV5-1 and TRBJ2-7; D is unclear. Germline V gene sequence: CDR1 SGHRS, CDR2 YFSETQ. V was clipped by 0 bases and J by 5 bases, with 12 bases between them. The CDR3 consists of 14 residues. CDR3 sequence: CASSLGESLNEQYF. CDR3 in DNA: TGCGCCAGCAGCTTGGGAGAGTCACTCAACGAGCAGTACTTC.

This clone was counted a single time. The chain combines TRBV7-3 with TRBJ2-2; D gene uncertain. The V end was cut by 1 base, the J end by 7 bases, with 13 bases between. CDR3 length: 15 residues. Germline CDR1 and CDR2: SGHTA and FQGTGA. DNA for the CDR3: TGTGCCAGCAGCTTAATTGGACCCTCGGGCGGGGAGCTGTTTTTT. Its protein product is CASSLIGPSGGELFF.

CDR3 sequence (DNA): TGTGCCAGCAGCCCCGGGCCTGGAAACACCATATATTTT. Amino acids: CASSPGPGNTIYF. The chain joins TRBV7-6 to TRBJ1-3; D gene ambiguous. Germline V gives CDR1 SGHVS, CDR2 FNYEAQ. The CDR3 loop spans 13 amino acids. V lost 5 bases and J 2 bases, leaving 7 bases between the germline ends.